This T cell receptor beta chain was captured in a study of control samples from healthy donors and cancer patients. Sequencing was performed with immunoSEQ multiplex PCR; in TCRdb, only in-frame clones are kept and a portion is missing. The sample includes 120,000 or so clones, more than 80% of them seen just once. Looked up from germline, CDR1 is MNHEY and CDR2 is SVGAGI. CDR3 length: 14 residues. V gave up 10 bases and J gave up 1 base; unmatched junction bases: 9. Material for sequencing was blood. The sequence derives from a man aged 18-30 years in good health. The rearrangement uses TRBV6-5 and TRBJ1-1; TRBD1 agrees at 7 bases. CDR3 loop: CATTTEGANTEAFF. The CDR3 DNA reads TGTGCCACCACCACCGAGGGGGCGAACACTGAAGCTTTCTTT.